One sample yielded the 6 T cell receptor beta chains listed below, sequenced in a study of T cells in Graves' hyperthyroidism and ophthalmopathy. Amplified TCR beta CDR3 regions came from RNA transcripts. An initial round of RT-PCR targeting the TCR CDR3 relied on the HTBI primer set. From the multiplex PCR reads, TCRdb called clonotypes with MiXCR, one entry per CDR3 protein. The data hold roughly 240,000 distinct CDR3 sequences, with about a sixth observed a single time. The sequenced material came from blood. The receptors shown here come from a woman under 30 with Graves' ophthalmopathy.

Ten or more counts support this clonotype. The rearrangement links TRBV11-3 to TRBJ2-7; D ambiguous. Germline V gene data show CDR1 as SGHNT and CDR2 as YENEEA. Trimming removed 5 bases at V and 2 bases at J, with 10 bases between. CDR3 size: 13 residues. The CDR3 spells CASSDLGPYEQYF. The CDR3 nucleotides are TGTGCCAGCAGCGACCTGGGTCCCTACGAGCAGTACTTC.

Many counts were recorded for this clonotype. The chain carries TRBV10-3 and TRBJ2-2; D may be TRBD2 (6 bases). CDR3 length: 12 amino acids. In germline, CDR1 is ENHRY, CDR2 SYGVKD. Trimming stripped 10 bases from V and 3 bases from J, with 9 bases between. The CDR3 coding sequence is TGTGCCACCAAGCGGGACACCGGGGAGCTGTTTTTT. Protein: CATKRDTGELFF.

The chain uses TRBV11-3 and TRBJ1-2; 12 bases are a match to TRBD1. CDR1 is SGHNT and CDR2 is YENEEA in the germline V gene. CDR3 length: 16 residues. The trim removed 6 bases at V and 5 bases at J, leaving 10 bases unmatched. CDR3 nucleotide sequence: TGTGCCAGCAGACCTTGGGACAGGGGGCGCGATTATGGCTACACCTTC. Encoded protein: CASRPWDRGRDYGYTF.

A note on this clonotype: A much larger clonotype is one base distant, so this may be a read error. The chain links TRBV20-1 to TRBJ2-7, with a tentative D call TRBD2 (7 bases). The J call is doubtful: the DNA matches TRBJ2-1 better. Per germline, CDR1 DFQATT and CDR2 SNEGSKA (reference sequence). This CDR3 comprises 12 residues. This CDR3 is CSAKGEGYEQFF. The CDR3 DNA is TGCAGTGCTAAGGGGGAGGGCTACGAGCAGTTCTTC.

In this sample, this clonotype turned up many times. V usage is TRBV7-2 and J usage is TRBJ2-2, with D hard to call. The V gene's germline CDR1 is SGHTA and CDR2 FQGNSA. The CDR3 consists of 15 residues. The V gene lost 5 bases and the J gene lost 0 bases, with 10 bases spanning the gap. Here the CDR3 reads CASSLNGANTGELFF. The CDR3 DNA reads TGTGCCAGCAGCCTAAACGGCGCGAACACCGGGGAGCTGTTTTTT.

This clonotype was detected ten times or more. The genes are TRBV3-1 and TRBJ1-6; the D is unclear. CDR1 is LGHDT, CDR2 YNNKEL, per germline (reference sequence). The V end was cut by 1 base, the J end by 6 bases, with 7 bases between. The CDR3 has 14 residues. The CDR3 is CASSQGRANSPLHF. The CDR3 nucleotides read TGTGCCAGCAGCCAAGGACGGGCTAATTCACCCCTCCACTTT.